The next 6 T cell receptor beta chains were all read from a single sample in a study of T cells in localized non-small cell lung cancer. Some clones are missing from TCRdb's copy, which holds only in-frame ones; the method was immunoSEQ multiplex PCR. The sample lists about 23,000 clones; around 85% were seen once. This sample comprised peripheral blood, obtained before any cancer treatment. These TCRs come from a woman aged 35 to 69 with stage I lung adenocarcinoma.

The chain links TRBV27 to TRBJ2-7; tentatively, D is TRBD1 (6 bases). V lost 6 bases and J lost 3, with 15 bases in between. Germline loops: CDR1 MNHEY, CDR2 SMNVEV (reference sequence). The CDR3 has 14 residues. The CDR3 sequence is CASSPGQTGYEQYF. In DNA, the CDR3 is TGTGCCAGCAGCCCCGGACAGACAGGCTACGAGCAGTACTTC.

V is TRBV27 and J is TRBJ2-1; D is perhaps TRBD1 (5 bases). The V end lost 2 bases, the J end lost 4 bases, and 12 bases lay between the germline ends. Germline V gene data show CDR1 as MNHEY and CDR2 as SMNVEV (reference sequence). This CDR3 region has 15 residues. This chain's CDR3 is CASSLMADRYNEQFF. CDR3 in DNA: TGTGCCAGCAGTTTAATGGCCGACAGATACAATGAGCAGTTCTTC.

The J gene is TRBJ2-1, the V gene TRBV6-1; possibly TRBD1 for D (6 bases). The germline V and J ends were trimmed by 11 bases and 4 bases, with 18 bases remaining between them. This CDR3 is built from 14 residues. CDR1 is MNHNS, CDR2 SASEGT, per germline. The CDR3 region is CAGSRDNLYNEQFF. CDR3 nucleotides: TGTGCCGGGTCCAGGGACAACTTATACAATGAGCAGTTCTTC.

The chain has TRBV9 and TRBJ2-5; 7 positions agree with TRBD2. This CDR3 region has 15 residues. V lost 0 bases and J lost 4; bases outside the gene matches: 6. Germline-derived CDR1 and CDR2 are SGDLS and YYNGEE. The DNA for the CDR3 is TGTGCCAGCAGCGTAGCAGGTGGGAGGGGAGAGACCCAGTACTTC. This gives the protein CASSVAGGRGETQYF.

This chain joins TRBV28 and TRBJ2-4; 9 nucleotides agree with TRBD1. The CDR3 loop spans 16 amino acids. The germline CDR1 and CDR2 sequences are MDHEN and SYDVKM. V was clipped by 2 bases and J by 1 base; unmatched bases: 3. The CDR3 sequence is CASSLGTGRAKNIQYF. DNA of the CDR3: TGTGCCAGCAGTTTAGGGACAGGGCGGGCCAAAAACATTCAGTACTTC.

The rearrangement joins TRBV7-2 to TRBJ2-7; tentatively, D is TRBD1 or TRBD2 (5 bases each). The CDR3 consists of 13 residues. Germline V gene sequence: CDR1 SGHTA, CDR2 FQGNSA. The V gene lost 5 bases and the J gene lost 1 base, with 9 bases spanning the gap. The CDR3 DNA reads as TGTGCCAGCAGCCGGGACGGTTCCTACGAGCAGTACTTC. Translation gives CASSRDGSYEQYF.